This T cell receptor (beta chain) was documented in a study of blood T cell repertoires in COVID-19. Study-wide background: Researchers got acute and convalescent COVID-19 samples from the United States, Italy and Spain.

In the authors' workflow: Amplifying reference gene primers gave estimates of nucleated cell counts. Produced via immunoSEQ multiplex PCR; TCRdb's table is partial and in-frame only. V and J calls and clone size are as listed in that table; D and trimming were resolved from the DNA. The sample holds roughly 64,000 clones, 85% to 90% seen once. The germline V gene encodes CDR1 MNHEY and CDR2 SMNVEV (reference sequence). Trimming removed 6 bases at V and 8 bases at J, with 16 bases between. The length of the CDR3 is 14 residues. This clone was seen just once. This clonotype was sampled from a man between 45 and 60 years old with active COVID-19. Sequencing was done on a sample of peripheral blood. The genes are TRBV27 and TRBJ1-4; no firm D call. For the CDR3, the DNA is TGTGCCAGCAGCCAACAGAGGGAGGGAGAAAAACTGTTTTTT. Amino acids: CASSQQREGEKLFF.